This TCR beta chain was obtained from a study of CD8 T cells in ankylosing spondylitis. Study-level points and caveats: From matched ankylosing spondylitis synovial fluid, disease-linked clones were reportedly recovered at significantly enriched levels. CD8+ disease-linked clones were present at relatively low frequencies in blood.

This clonotype was observed many times. The antigen is unknown. Quantitative 5'-RACE with molecular barcodes produced the TCR beta libraries. TCRdb re-called the 5' RACE reads with MiXCR, one entry per CDR3 protein. The sample includes approximately 130,000 distinct CDR3 sequences, roughly 10% of them seen just once. The CDR3 contains 16 residues. Per the germline V gene, CDR1 is MDHEN and CDR2 is SYDVKM. V lost 4 bases, J lost 6 bases, and 18 bases lay in between. The chain couples TRBV28 to TRBJ1-4, with D perhaps matching TRBD1 (5 bases). The sequenced material came from blood, either unsorted or a sorted T cell fraction (not recorded which). The sequence derives from a female donor with ankylosing spondylitis or in good health (not recorded which). The CDR3 bases are TGTGCCAGCAGTTCCCATGGGACGGGGTTATATGAAAAACTGTTTTTT. Residues: CASSSHGTGLYEKLFF.